This T cell receptor (beta chain) is from a study of cytomegalovirus exposure and HLA in healthy donors (dated by TCRdb to 2015 to 2018). Concerning the study at large: An earlier analysis of approximately 640 of the donors reported roughly 270 Gb of sequence data and more than 90 million unique TCR beta sequences from about 179 million T cells. Roughly 300 gigabases of sequencing data and approximately 91 million unique TCR sequences made up an early release that covered 500 to 700 HLA-typed donors. Among the roughly 400 genotyped donors, 75% to 90% belonged to the genetic ancestry cluster associated with self-reported Caucasian donors. The study aimed to test whether signatures of past pathogen exposure could be identified by cataloging public T cell receptors. Using immunosequencing, the study profiled T cell repertoires from 640 or so subjects and related those repertoires to cytomegalovirus serostatus. A separate validation cohort of roughly 120 different subjects was used in addition to the roughly 720-subject first cohort. To predict cytomegalovirus infection status, the study combined high-throughput TCR immunosequencing, statistical association of individual TCRs with disease status, and machine learning. A later analysis re-analyzed previously published TCR beta repertoires from 660 or so donors and added high-resolution HLA genotyping to study TCR occurrence patterns. The later analysis used no new phenotypic data to find candidate immune exposures, relying instead on TCR beta sequences and their occurrence across donors. An earlier analysis of 500 to 750 of the donors applied high-throughput TCR beta sequencing to assess whether each TCR beta V gene segment acted as functional or pseudogenic. Alongside the repertoire data, information on donor age, sex, ethnicity and CMV serostatus was compiled. A later genetic analysis used genome-wide SNP genotypes for about 65% of the roughly 700 donors, treating that subset as a discovery cohort. All discovery cohort repertoires had been generated using a single sequencing platform. Class I and class II HLA loci were covered by the typing at four-digit resolution. The number of donors typed differed by locus, with roughly 629-640 for A, B, C, DRB1 and DQB1, about 500 for DQA1, nearly 610 for DPA1, and 472 for DPB1. Because of strong linkage in the cohort, five DR-DQ haplotypes were treated as single units for association and clustering. Among several hundred genotyped donors of the cohort, an average of approximately 220,000 unique TCR beta nucleotide sequences was sequenced per donor, of which approximately 18% were non-productive.

Results the study describes overall, beyond this receptor: Only TCR beta chains were sequenced in this cohort, and the absence of alpha or paired-chain data limited detectable features. Cytomegalovirus status was reported to be diagnosed by the classifier with high specificity and sensitivity in both the original and validation cohorts. Most TCR sequences were seen in very few donors, while some public TCRs were found in many individuals. In a later analysis, TCR association rates were found to vary across HLA loci, with the most associated TCRs seen for DRB1 alleles and the fewest for HLA-C alleles. A few of the identified cytomegalovirus-associated TCR beta chains were confirmed in vitro to be specific for cytomegalovirus antigens. Compared with the approximately 700-donor mean, donors in an Asian-associated ancestry cluster had fewer N-insertions in productive TCRs, according to a later genetic analysis. A further reported finding was that TCR beta sequences accurately predicted the HLA-A and HLA-B alleles for most subjects in the first cohort. A later analysis found that HLA-associated TCR beta chains were more clonally expanded and had lower generation probabilities than equally common non-associated chains. The sequencing pipeline was judged likely to have produced a cluster of highly shared sequence variants as a technical artifact. The authors suggested that the approach could potentially be extended to other disease states and immunological phenotypes. V-gene and J-gene trimming of TCR beta chains was associated with a missense DCLRE1C variant in a later genetic analysis, and the association was replicated in an independent cohort. Assigning TCR associations to individual alleles was difficult when HLA alleles, especially DR and DQ, strongly co-occurred. In an earlier analysis of roughly 500 of the donors, most TCR beta V segments appeared in productive rearrangements about 87% or about 30% of the time, broadly matching IMGT annotations. Most CMV-associated TCR beta chains appeared to be HLA-restricted in a later analysis, and the HLA associations seemed to be driven largely by CMV exposure. The only immune exposure information available for the cohort was CMV serostatus. Around 16 rarely observed V segments, including chromosome 9 orphons, were excluded from the earlier analysis of just under 600 of the donors because counts were too low. Because HLA typing was missing for some donors at each locus, association tests included only the typed subset. Correlated functional status among segregating V segments might be attributable to linkage disequilibrium, but an unknown experimental factor could not be ruled out. A total of 150 to 200 TCR beta chains were listed by the study as associated with cytomegalovirus. The presence/absence analyses assumed that sequencing depth was roughly uniform across donors, and that assumption may not be true. Because the 87-base-pair reads could not distinguish some IMGT-functional V segments, including TRBV6-2 and TRBV6-3, those segments were excluded. In a later analysis, several top co-occurrence clusters were reported to appear linked to parvovirus B19, influenza, CMV and Epstein-Barr virus. At a false discovery rate of 0.05, a later analysis linked some 18,000 TCR beta sequences to specific HLA alleles.

Here V drops 5 bases and J drops 4 bases, and the junction holds 12 bases not matched to any gene. CDR1 MNHNY and CDR2 SVGAGI were looked up in the germline V gene (reference sequence). From the cysteine up to the phenylalanine, the CDR3 has a length of 16 residues. The DNA shown is the 48-base CDR3, in frame from base 1. In total, about 650 healthy bone marrow donors made up the cohort. At the time of sampling, every cohort member was nominally healthy, though immune exposures that went unrecorded were likely present. The donor tested CMV seropositive, placing the donor among the roughly 300 seropositive members of the cohort. A peripheral blood sample was provided by each donor, and peripheral blood mononuclear cells were used for TCR beta sequencing. The Qiagen DNeasy Blood Extraction Kit was used to extract genomic DNA from the blood cell samples. As for this clone: Its binding antigen is unknown. No clone much larger than this one lies a single base away; base qualities are absent.

Library prep was done by the immunoSEQ multiplex PCR assay. A mixture of 60 forward primers for TCR Vbeta segments and 13 reverse primers for TCR Jbeta segments was used in the multiplex PCR. The CDR3 region of rearranged TCR beta genes was amplified from genomic DNA by a multiplex PCR assay. The amplified TCR beta libraries were sequenced on the Illumina HiSeq System as 87-base-pair reads. The authors' pipeline ran thus. Across the 500 to 850 repertoires, a later analysis counted 75 million to 90 million unique TCR beta chains, roughly 11 million of which were shared by at least two donors. To remove PCR and sequencing errors, raw reads were error-corrected and collapsed into unique sequences using a nearest-neighbor algorithm that merged closely related sequences. CDR3 sequences were aligned to IMGT reference sequences to assign V, D and J gene segments. For a sequence to be retained, a match of at least six nucleotides was required to both a V gene segment and a J gene segment. A rearrangement counted as productive if the CDR3 had no stop codons and remained in frame with V and J, and every other rearrangement counted as non-productive. Following IMGT convention, CDR3 was defined as the stretch from the second conserved V-encoded cysteine up to the conserved J-encoded phenylalanine. The earlier analysis of about 560 of the donors excluded any sequence lacking an unambiguous match to a single V gene segment. In an earlier analysis of a few hundred of the donors, V segments were called functional above 56.7% productive rearrangements and were called segregating when the between-donor standard deviation exceeded 5%. A statistical classification framework was built to diagnose cytomegalovirus status from the catalog of TCR beta chain sequences. In a later analysis, TCR nucleotide sequences were compared against IMGT/GENE-DB human TR gene sequences so that V and J genes could be assigned. In a later analysis, CDR3 sequences and most-parsimonious VDJ recombination scenarios were assigned using the TCRdist pipeline. In a later analysis, each TCR beta chain was defined by its CDR3 amino acid sequence together with its V-gene family, and reads without a unique V-gene family were excluded. To address suspected cross-contamination and a sequencing artifact, a later analysis removed over 500 highly shared, low-generation-probability nucleotide sequences. In a later analysis, a clonal expansion index for each public chain was calculated from normalized within-repertoire ranks of inferred template counts. A later analysis computed generation probabilities with a VDJ recombination model fitted to out-of-frame rearrangements, and checked the results against IGoR. A later analysis scored TCR-TCR, TCR-HLA and TCR-CMV co-occurrence with hypergeometric tests, applying a repertoire-size bias correction to TCR pairs. False discovery rates were estimated in a later analysis by permuting HLA or CMV assignments 20 times. A later analysis grouped co-occurring TCRs with DBSCAN, adding TCRdist sequence similarity when clustering within HLA-allele-positive subsets. Co-occurrence clustering excluded repertoires with fewer than 30,000 or more than 120,000 public chains, plus five with anomalous nucleotide sharing. TCRdb re-hosts the immuneACCESS table, in-frame sequences only. Its copies lack some clones; in the studies checked, an unresolved V gene accounts for under half of them, and the cause for the rest is not known. V and J calls and clone size are as listed in that table; D and trimming were resolved from the DNA. The sample records about 87,000 clones, roughly 72% of which are singletons. The ten largest clonotypes hold under 25% of the sample.

The V gene is TRBV6-6 and the J gene is TRBJ1-1, with 8 junctional bases fitting TRBD1. The sample taken for sequencing was PBMCs. This receptor was taken from a man between 25 and 39 years old in good health and CMV-seropositive. The CDR3 protein: CASSVTGTGLPTEAFF. The nucleotide sequence reads TGTGCCAGCAGTGTAACCGGGACAGGCCTACCCACTGAAGCTTTCTTT.